Listed below are T cell receptor beta chains from one sample, sequenced in a study of T cells in Graves' hyperthyroidism and ophthalmopathy. TCRdb reprocessed the multiplex PCR reads via MiXCR and lists one record per CDR3 protein. The table has approximately 690,000 distinct CDR3 sequences, roughly 20% seen once. Source material: blood. These receptors were collected from a man aged 25-40 years with Graves' ophthalmopathy. CDR3s include the opening cysteine and the closing phenylalanine or tryptophan. D genes are given only for firm matches. The size of a clone is reported for some rows only, either as once, few or many, or as a class for expanded clones.

clone size: once
D gene: .
J gene: TRBJ2-2
V gene: TRBV18
CDR3 protein: CASSPQRTVNTGELFF
CDR3 DNA: TGTGCCAGCTCACCACAAAGGACGGTTAACACCGGGGAGCTGTTTTTT

clone size: .
D gene: .
J gene: TRBJ2-1
V gene: TRBV11-2
CDR3 protein: CASSLGTVEDNEQFF
CDR3 DNA: TGTGCCAGCAGCTTAGGCACTGTGGAGGATAATGAGCAGTTCTTC

clone size: few
D gene: .
J gene: TRBJ1-2
V gene: TRBV12-3/TRBV12-4
CDR3 protein: CASNLGRRFYGYTF
CDR3 DNA: TGTGCCAGCAACTTGGGCCGCCGGTTCTATGGCTACACCTTC

clone size: few
D gene: .
J gene: TRBJ1-1
V gene: TRBV7-8
CDR3 protein: CASSSSASTEAFF
CDR3 DNA: TGTGCCAGCAGCTCGTCGGCCAGCACTGAAGCTTTCTTT

clone size: many
D gene: TRBD1
J gene: TRBJ2-7
V gene: TRBV20-1
CDR3 protein: CSATDRRSSYEQYF
CDR3 DNA: TGCAGTGCTACGGACAGGAGATCCTCCTACGAGCAGTACTTC

clone size: .
D gene: .
J gene: TRBJ2-4
V gene: TRBV20-1
CDR3 protein: CSARDTLAKNIQYF
CDR3 DNA: TGCAGTGCTAGAGATACCTTAGCCAAAAACATTCAGTACTTC

clone size: many
D gene: .
J gene: TRBJ2-1
V gene: TRBV24-1
CDR3 protein: CATSAGVDPYNEQFF
CDR3 DNA: TGTGCCACCAGCGCTGGGGTAGACCCCTACAATGAGCAGTTCTTC

clone size: many
D gene: .
J gene: TRBJ2-2
V gene: TRBV3-1
CDR3 protein: CASSQDRPGRGELFF
CDR3 DNA: TGTGCCAGCAGCCAAGATCGACCAGGGAGGGGGGAGCTGTTTTTT

clone size: .
D gene: TRBD2
J gene: TRBJ2-7
V gene: TRBV27
CDR3 protein: CASSLSSGRVYEQYF
CDR3 DNA: TGTGCCAGCAGTTTAAGTAGCGGGAGGGTTTACGAGCAGTACTTC

clone size: few
D gene: .
J gene: TRBJ2-1
V gene: TRBV2
CDR3 protein: CASRYEAEQFF
CDR3 DNA: TGTGCCAGCAGATACGAGGCGGAGCAGTTCTTC

clone size: .
D gene: TRBD1
J gene: TRBJ1-6
V gene: TRBV29-1
CDR3 protein: CSVDGTGLNSPLHF
CDR3 DNA: TGCAGCGTTGACGGGACAGGTCTAAATTCACCCCTCCACTTT

clone size: .
D gene: .
J gene: TRBJ1-6
V gene: TRBV20-1
CDR3 protein: CSAHRDSNSPLHF
CDR3 DNA: TGCAGTGCCCACCGGGACTCGAATTCACCCCTCCACTTT

clone size: many
D gene: TRBD2
J gene: TRBJ2-2
V gene: TRBV12-3/TRBV12-4
CDR3 protein: CASSFSGRGAGELFF
CDR3 DNA: TGTGCCAGCAGCTTTAGCGGGAGAGGGGCCGGGGAGCTGTTTTTT

clone size: few
D gene: TRBD2
J gene: TRBJ2-7
V gene: TRBV28
CDR3 protein: CASSSLKTSGTYEQYF
CDR3 DNA: TGTGCCAGCAGTTCGTTAAAGACTAGCGGGACCTACGAGCAGTACTTC

clone size: .
D gene: .
J gene: TRBJ1-3
V gene: TRBV6-2/TRBV6-3
CDR3 protein: CASSYAERGNTIYF
CDR3 DNA: TGTGCCAGCAGTTACGCGGAAAGAGGAAACACCATATATTTT

clone size: few
D gene: .
J gene: TRBJ1-1
V gene: TRBV4-1
CDR3 protein: CASSQEAGARYTEAFF
CDR3 DNA: TGCGCCAGCAGCCAAGAGGCAGGGGCTAGGTACACTGAAGCTTTCTTT

clone size: many
D gene: .
J gene: TRBJ1-1
V gene: TRBV19
CDR3 protein: CATALRWDTEAFF
CDR3 DNA: TGTGCCACCGCCCTGAGGTGGGACACTGAAGCTTTCTTT

clone size: many
D gene: TRBD1
J gene: TRBJ2-1
V gene: TRBV28
CDR3 protein: CASSLTGEYMSSYNEQFF
CDR3 DNA: TGTGCCAGCAGTTTGACAGGGGAATACATGAGCTCCTACAATGAGCAGTTCTTC

clone size: many
D gene: TRBD1
J gene: TRBJ1-2
V gene: TRBV6-1
CDR3 protein: CASSRDRGGSGYTF
CDR3 DNA: TGTGCCAGCAGTCGGGACAGGGGTGGATCTGGCTACACCTTC

clone size: .
D gene: TRBD1
J gene: TRBJ2-6
V gene: TRBV9
CDR3 protein: CASSDPGQGARGANVLTF
CDR3 DNA: TGTGCCAGCAGCGACCCGGGACAGGGGGCGCGAGGGGCCAACGTCCTGACTTTC

clone size: .
D gene: .
J gene: TRBJ2-5
V gene: TRBV6-4
CDR3 protein: CASSDSDANQETQYF
CDR3 DNA: TGTGCCAGCAGTGACTCGGACGCAAACCAAGAGACCCAGTACTTC

clone size: many
D gene: .
J gene: TRBJ2-2
V gene: TRBV7-8
CDR3 protein: CASSHSNTGELFF
CDR3 DNA: TGTGCCAGCAGCCACAGTAACACCGGGGAGCTGTTTTTT

clone size: many
D gene: TRBD2
J gene: TRBJ2-1
V gene: TRBV30
CDR3 protein: CAWRQPGLAGVHEQFF
CDR3 DNA: TGTGCCTGGAGACAACCGGGACTAGCGGGAGTCCATGAGCAGTTCTTC

clone size: .
D gene: .
J gene: TRBJ2-1
V gene: TRBV4-1
CDR3 protein: CASSHLTDNEQFF
CDR3 DNA: TGCGCCAGCAGCCATTTGACGGACAATGAGCAGTTCTTC

clone size: .
D gene: .
J gene: TRBJ2-3
V gene: TRBV10-3
CDR3 protein: CAISAEADTQYF
CDR3 DNA: TGTGCCATCAGTGCGGAAGCAGATACGCAGTATTTT

clone size: many
D gene: TRBD1
J gene: TRBJ1-2
V gene: TRBV30
CDR3 protein: CAWADRGYGYTF
CDR3 DNA: TGTGCCTGGGCCGACAGGGGCTATGGCTACACCTTC

clone size: .
D gene: .
J gene: TRBJ2-2
V gene: TRBV27
CDR3 protein: CASSYRVDSAGELFF
CDR3 DNA: TGTGCCAGCAGTTATAGGGTGGACAGCGCCGGGGAGCTGTTTTTT

clone size: .
D gene: .
J gene: TRBJ1-5
V gene: TRBV10-2
CDR3 protein: CASSEAGGANQPQHF
CDR3 DNA: TGCGCCAGCAGTGAGGCTGGGGGTGCCAATCAGCCCCAGCATTTT

clone size: .
D gene: .
J gene: TRBJ1-1
V gene: TRBV10-3
CDR3 protein: CAIGTMNTEAFF
CDR3 DNA: TGTGCCATCGGGACAATGAACACTGAAGCTTTCTTT

clone size: few
D gene: .
J gene: TRBJ1-2
V gene: TRBV2
CDR3 protein: CASSEGIQLYYGYTF
CDR3 DNA: TGTGCCAGCAGTGAAGGCATCCAGCTTTACTATGGCTACACCTTC

clone size: .
D gene: TRBD2
J gene: TRBJ2-3
V gene: TRBV7-9
CDR3 protein: CASSPSGRTDTQYF
CDR3 DNA: TGTGCCAGCAGCCCTAGCGGGAGAACAGATACGCAGTATTTT

clone size: once
D gene: TRBD2
J gene: TRBJ2-5
V gene: TRBV9
CDR3 protein: CASGYSPAGGQETQYF
CDR3 DNA: TGTGCCAGCGGCTACTCCCCAGCGGGAGGGCAAGAGACCCAGTACTTC

clone size: .
D gene: .
J gene: TRBJ1-1
V gene: TRBV27
CDR3 protein: CASSSPSLNTEAFF
CDR3 DNA: TGTGCCAGCAGTTCTCCAAGTCTGAACACTGAAGCTTTCTTT

clone size: few
D gene: .
J gene: TRBJ2-6
V gene: TRBV6-6
CDR3 protein: CASSYSVRNSGANVLTF
CDR3 DNA: TGTGCCAGCAGTTACTCGGTGCGGAACTCTGGGGCCAACGTCCTGACTTTC

clone size: many
D gene: TRBD2
J gene: TRBJ2-7
V gene: TRBV6-6
CDR3 protein: CASSYSSSGNYEQYF
CDR3 DNA: TGTGCCAGCAGTTACTCGTCTAGCGGGAACTACGAGCAGTACTTC

clone size: once
D gene: .
J gene: TRBJ1-2
V gene: TRBV12-3/TRBV12-4
CDR3 protein: CASSPRQASGYGYTF
CDR3 DNA: TGTGCCAGCAGTCCTCGACAGGCGTCGGGCTATGGCTACACCTTC